This T cell receptor beta chain was sequenced in a study of chronic HIV infection and antiretroviral therapy. The V gene's germline CDR1 is SGHTA and CDR2 FQGNSA. The J segment lost 2 bases and the V segment lost 5 bases, leaving 7 bases of the junction unmatched. The CDR3 contains 15 residues. TCRdb called the 5' RACE reads again in MiXCR, with one record for every CDR3 protein. Seen here are 25,000 to 35,000 distinct CDR3 sequences, more than 7.5% observed once, and the top ten hold more than 2%. The V and J genes are TRBV7-2 and TRBJ2-3; 7 bases line up with TRBD2. The specimen was peripheral blood. This receptor was taken from an adult who had HIV and had not received antiretroviral therapy, or was an uninfected healthy control (not recorded which). For the CDR3, the DNA is TGTGCCAGCAGCCTAGAAGGGACTATCACAGATACGCAGTATTTT. It is translated as CASSLEGTITDTQYF.